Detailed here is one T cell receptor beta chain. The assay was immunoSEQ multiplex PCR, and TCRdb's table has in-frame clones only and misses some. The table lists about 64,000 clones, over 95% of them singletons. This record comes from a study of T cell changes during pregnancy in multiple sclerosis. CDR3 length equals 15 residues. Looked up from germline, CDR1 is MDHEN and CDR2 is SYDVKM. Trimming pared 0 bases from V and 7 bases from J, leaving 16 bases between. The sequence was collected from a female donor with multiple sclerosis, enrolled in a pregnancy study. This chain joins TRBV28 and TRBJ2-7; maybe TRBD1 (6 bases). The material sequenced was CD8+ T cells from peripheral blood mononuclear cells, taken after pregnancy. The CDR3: CASSLWAGTYEEQYF. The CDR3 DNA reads TGTGCCAGCAGTTTATGGGCCGGGACATATGAGGAGCAGTACTTC.